The following is a T cell receptor (beta chain) sequence with its context. These data are taken from a study of T-cell memory formation after mild COVID-19. J was trimmed by 8 bases and V by 6 bases; bases with no gene match: 10. Germline V CDR1 and CDR2: MNHEY, SVGEGT. The CDR3 covers 14 residues. TCRdb independently ran MiXCR on the 5' RACE reads; one entry per CDR3 protein. The sample holds a few hundred thousand distinct CDR3 sequences, about 10% seen once. This chain joins TRBV6-2 or TRBV6-3 and TRBJ2-1; 7 bases align to TRBD1. This sequence was found in a man aged 18 to 30 who had mild COVID-19 (a few samples of this study predate the infection). Cell type and time point are not known. Source material: PBMCs or a T cell subset sorted from them (not recorded which). DNA of the CDR3: TGTGCCAGCAGATACACAGGGGAGAGCGATGAGCAGTTCTTC. The encoded protein is CASRYTGESDEQFF.